These 5 T cell receptor beta chains were all obtained from the same sample, sequenced in a study of OX40 agonist ivuxolimab in advanced cancers. Measured with immunoSEQ multiplex PCR; TCRdb has only the in-frame clones, and not every one. The sample yields about 58,000 clones, approximately 75% seen once. Sequenced material: CD4+ or CD8+ T cells sorted from blood, taken in a trial of the OX40 agonist ivuxolimab. These receptors originate from an adult with an advanced solid tumor such as melanoma, head and neck, liver or kidney cancer.

This clone turned up a few times. This chain connects TRBV28 to TRBJ1-5, with D possibly TRBD1 on 6 matching bases. Germline CDR1 MDHEN, CDR2 SYDVKM. This CDR3 region has 15 residues. The V end was cut by 6 bases, the J end by 2 bases, with 14 bases between. The CDR3: CASSRVQGGNQPQHF. CDR3 DNA sequence: TGTGCCAGCAGCCGCGTACAGGGAGGCAATCAGCCCCAGCATTTT.

V is TRBV9 and J is TRBJ1-2; D perhaps matches TRBD1 (6 bases). Germline V gene lookup returns CDR1 SGDLS and CDR2 YYNGEE. The length of the CDR3 is 15 residues. The V gene lost 0 bases and the J gene lost 6 bases, with 15 bases spanning the gap. DNA for the CDR3: TGTGCCAGCAGCGTAGTGAATGGGGGGCACCATGGCTACACCTTC. Translation: CASSVVNGGHHGYTF.

The chain uses TRBV6-5 and TRBJ2-1; D may match TRBD1 or TRBD2 (5 bases each). CDR3 size: 15 residues. Trimming removed 5 bases at V and 6 bases at J, with 17 bases between. The germline V gene has CDR1 MNHEY and CDR2 SVGAGI. The CDR3 is CASSKLRGAVNEQFF. CDR3 DNA sequence: TGTGCCAGCAGTAAGTTGAGGGGCGCTGTCAATGAGCAGTTCTTC.

The chain has TRBV2 and TRBJ1-1; a possible D gene is TRBD1 (5 bases). The V end was cut by 6 bases, the J end by 3 bases, with 14 bases between. In germline, CDR1 is SNHLY, CDR2 FYNNEI. This CDR3 spans 14 amino acids. In DNA form, the CDR3 reads TGTGCCAGCAGGGCAGGAGTGGGGGACACTGAAGCTTTCTTT. Amino acid sequence: CASRAGVGDTEAFF.

This sequence joins TRBV2 and TRBJ2-6, with no clear D. Germline V CDR1 and CDR2: SNHLY, FYNNEI. This CDR3 is built from 12 residues. The V end lost 8 bases, the J end lost 4 bases, and 6 bases lay between the germline ends. CDR3: CASGEGANVLTF. The CDR3 DNA reads TGTGCCAGCGGGGAAGGGGCCAACGTCCTGACTTTC.